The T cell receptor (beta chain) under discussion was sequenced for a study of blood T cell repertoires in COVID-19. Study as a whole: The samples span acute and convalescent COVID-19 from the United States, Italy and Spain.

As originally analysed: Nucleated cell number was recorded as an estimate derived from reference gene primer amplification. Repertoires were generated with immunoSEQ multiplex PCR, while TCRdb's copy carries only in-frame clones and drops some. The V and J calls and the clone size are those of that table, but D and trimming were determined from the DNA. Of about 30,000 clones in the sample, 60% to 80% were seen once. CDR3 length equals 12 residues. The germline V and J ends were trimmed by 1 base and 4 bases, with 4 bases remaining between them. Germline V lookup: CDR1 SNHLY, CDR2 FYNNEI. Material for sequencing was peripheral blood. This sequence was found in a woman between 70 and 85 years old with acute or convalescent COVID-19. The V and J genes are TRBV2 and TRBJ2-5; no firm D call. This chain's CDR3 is CASSEGRETQYF. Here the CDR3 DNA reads TGTGCCAGCAGTGAAGGGAGAGAGACCCAGTACTTC.